This TCR beta chain was profiled in a study of cytomegalovirus exposure and HLA in healthy donors. The PCR used 60 Vbeta and 13 Jbeta primers. Profiling relied on immunoSEQ multiplex PCR, and the TCRdb table lists in-frame clones only, not all of them. The sample contains roughly 130,000 clones, around three quarters of which appear only once. The CDR3 is 15 residues long. Trimming shortened V by 3 bases and J by 2 bases, and 10 bases separated the two germline ends. From germline, CDR1 is SGHVS and CDR2 FNYEAQ. Regarding the study as a whole: In a later analysis, a genetic analysis reported fewer productive-TCR N-insertions in an Asian-associated ancestry cluster than the cohort average.

As for this clone: Its antigen remains unidentified. Distinct nucleotide sequences in the sample also encode this CDR3.

Sequenced: PBMCs. The genes are TRBV7-6 and TRBJ2-2; no reliable D call. This receptor was identified in a man between 35 and 55 years old in good health and CMV-seronegative. The CDR3 protein is CASSLGQANTGELFF. The CDR3, as DNA: TGTGCCAGCAGCTTGGGTCAGGCCAACACCGGGGAGCTGTTTTTT.